This is a list of T cell receptor beta chains from one sample in a study of Graves' ophthalmopathy and Graves' hyperthyroidism. TCRdb independently ran MiXCR on the multiplex PCR reads; one entry per CDR3 protein. The sample has roughly 420,000 distinct CDR3 sequences, approximately 21% seen once. The sequencing sample was made of peripheral blood. The receptors here all came from a woman younger than 35 with stable Graves' hyperthyroidism. The CDR3 runs from the conserved cysteine through the conserved F or W. Each record gives: J gene, V gene, D gene, clone size, CDR3 DNA, CDR3 protein. D genes are given only for firm matches. The size of a clone is reported for some rows only, either as once, few or many, or as a class for expanded clones.

j_call: TRBJ2-5
v_call: TRBV9
d_call: .
clone_size: many
cdr3_nt: TGTGCCAGCAGCGTAGAGTCGGCAGGTGGAGTAGAGACCCAGTACTTC
cdr3_aa: CASSVESAGGVETQYF

j_call: TRBJ2-2
v_call: TRBV5-1
d_call: TRBD2
clone_size: few
cdr3_nt: TGCGCCAGCAGCTGGACCGGGACTAGCGTCTCGGGGGGCACCGGGGAGCTGTTTTTT
cdr3_aa: CASSWTGTSVSGGTGELFF

j_call: TRBJ1-3
v_call: TRBV4-1
d_call: .
clone_size: many
cdr3_nt: TGCGCCAGCAGCCAAGTTATAGGGTCTGGAAACACCATATATTTT
cdr3_aa: CASSQVIGSGNTIYF

j_call: TRBJ2-7
v_call: TRBV13
d_call: TRBD2
clone_size: many
cdr3_nt: TGTGCCAGCAGCTTATCACTAGCGTACGAGCAGTACTTC
cdr3_aa: CASSLSLAYEQYF

j_call: TRBJ1-1
v_call: TRBV6-1
d_call: .
clone_size: few
cdr3_nt: TGTGCCAGCACCCTCTTTGAGAGCGGTGAAGCTTTCTTT
cdr3_aa: CASTLFESGEAFF

j_call: TRBJ2-3
v_call: TRBV18
d_call: .
clone_size: many
cdr3_nt: TGTGCCAGCTCACCACCACCGGGGTCCACAGATACGCAGTATTTT
cdr3_aa: CASSPPPGSTDTQYF

j_call: TRBJ1-1
v_call: TRBV15
d_call: .
clone_size: .
cdr3_nt: TGTGCCACCAGCAGCCTAAAAGAAGGCACTGAAGCTTTCTTT
cdr3_aa: CATSSLKEGTEAFF

j_call: TRBJ2-7
v_call: TRBV20-1
d_call: TRBD2
clone_size: many
cdr3_nt: TGCAGTGCTAGAGATCGGCTAGCGGGAATTAACGAGCAGTACTTC
cdr3_aa: CSARDRLAGINEQYF

j_call: TRBJ2-5
v_call: TRBV2
d_call: .
clone_size: .
cdr3_nt: TGTGCCAGCATTCGAGCAGGGCTGGAGACCCAGTACTTC
cdr3_aa: CASIRAGLETQYF

j_call: TRBJ2-2
v_call: TRBV10-1
d_call: .
clone_size: many
cdr3_nt: TGCGCCAGCGGGTCGAACACCGGGGAGCTGTTTTTT
cdr3_aa: CASGSNTGELFF

j_call: TRBJ1-1
v_call: TRBV6-1
d_call: .
clone_size: .
cdr3_nt: TGTGCCAGCAGTCCACAGGTTGTCACTGAAGCTTTCTTT
cdr3_aa: CASSPQVVTEAFF

j_call: TRBJ2-5
v_call: TRBV28
d_call: .
clone_size: many
cdr3_nt: TGTGCCAGCAGTCGTGATGGGGGGAAAGAGACCCAGTACTTC
cdr3_aa: CASSRDGGKETQYF

j_call: TRBJ1-1
v_call: TRBV29-1
d_call: .
clone_size: many
cdr3_nt: TGCAGCGTTGAGGGTCGCCTGCGAGCTTTCTTT
cdr3_aa: CSVEGRLRAFF

j_call: TRBJ1-2
v_call: TRBV7-2
d_call: .
clone_size: many
cdr3_nt: TGTGCCAGCAGCTCAAGGAACATCTATGGCTACACCTTC
cdr3_aa: CASSSRNIYGYTF

j_call: TRBJ1-1
v_call: TRBV10-3
d_call: .
clone_size: many
cdr3_nt: TGTGCCATCAGTGAGCCGGGTGAGAGAGCTTTCTTT
cdr3_aa: CAISEPGERAFF

j_call: TRBJ1-1
v_call: TRBV7-8
d_call: .
clone_size: .
cdr3_nt: TGTGCCAGCAGCGAGCGCACTGAAGCTGTCTTT
cdr3_aa: CASSERTEAVF

j_call: TRBJ2-7
v_call: TRBV5-1
d_call: TRBD2
clone_size: many
cdr3_nt: TGCGCCAGAACTAGCGGACCATTCTACGAGCAGTACTTC
cdr3_aa: CARTSGPFYEQYF

j_call: TRBJ2-5
v_call: TRBV29-1
d_call: .
clone_size: many
cdr3_nt: TGCAGCCCGAGACTGAGAGAAGAGACCCAGTACTTC
cdr3_aa: CSPRLREETQYF

j_call: TRBJ2-7
v_call: TRBV19
d_call: TRBD2
clone_size: many
cdr3_nt: TGTGCCAGTAGTCTCTCGGGAGGACCGAACTACGAGCAGTACTTC
cdr3_aa: CASSLSGGPNYEQYF

j_call: TRBJ2-7
v_call: TRBV27
d_call: TRBD2
clone_size: many
cdr3_nt: TGTGCCAGCATCGGGAGCGGGAGTAAGTACGAGCAGTACTTC
cdr3_aa: CASIGSGSKYEQYF

j_call: TRBJ2-2
v_call: TRBV6-2/TRBV6-3
d_call: .
clone_size: many
cdr3_nt: TGTGCCAGCAGTCCACGAATCGGGGAGCTGTTTTTT
cdr3_aa: CASSPRIGELFF

j_call: TRBJ1-5
v_call: TRBV20-1
d_call: TRBD1
clone_size: .
cdr3_nt: TGCAGTGCTCTGGGACAAGGACAGGGTTCCGAGCCCCAGCATTTT
cdr3_aa: CSALGQGQGSEPQHF

j_call: TRBJ1-2
v_call: TRBV19
d_call: .
clone_size: once
cdr3_nt: TGTGCCAGTAGTCCCACCCCGGTCTATGGCCACACCTTC
cdr3_aa: CASSPTPVYGHTF

j_call: TRBJ2-5
v_call: TRBV20-1
d_call: .
clone_size: .
cdr3_nt: TGCAGTGCTAGAGATATTAGGAAAAAGATGGAGACCCAGTACTTC
cdr3_aa: CSARDIRKKMETQYF

j_call: TRBJ2-2
v_call: TRBV6-5
d_call: .
clone_size: many
cdr3_nt: TGTGCCAGCACCTCTCAGCCAAACACCGGGGAGCTGTTTTTT
cdr3_aa: CASTSQPNTGELFF

j_call: TRBJ2-7
v_call: TRBV28
d_call: TRBD1
clone_size: many
cdr3_nt: TGTGCCAGCAGTTTCCAGGGGGCTTACGAGCAGTACTTC
cdr3_aa: CASSFQGAYEQYF

j_call: TRBJ2-7
v_call: TRBV11-1
d_call: TRBD2
clone_size: many
cdr3_nt: TGTGCCAGCAGCTTAGTGACCAATAGCGGGCACTACGAGCAGTACTTC
cdr3_aa: CASSLVTNSGHYEQYF

j_call: TRBJ1-1
v_call: TRBV6-1
d_call: .
clone_size: few
cdr3_nt: TGTGCCAGCAGAGCAAATCGACGGGGAAACACTGAAGCTTTCTTT
cdr3_aa: CASRANRRGNTEAFF

j_call: TRBJ1-1
v_call: TRBV7-8
d_call: .
clone_size: many
cdr3_nt: TGTGCCAGCAGCTTAGCGCGGGGTCTAACTTATAACACTGAAGCTTTCTTT
cdr3_aa: CASSLARGLTYNTEAFF

j_call: TRBJ2-2
v_call: TRBV7-2
d_call: TRBD2
clone_size: many
cdr3_nt: TGTGCCAGCAGACGTTCGGGAGGGAACACCGGGGAGCTGTTTTTT
cdr3_aa: CASRRSGGNTGELFF

j_call: TRBJ1-1
v_call: TRBV28
d_call: TRBD1
clone_size: many
cdr3_nt: TGTGCCAGCAGGGAACCGTCAGGGGGTGGAACTGAAGCTTTCTTT
cdr3_aa: CASREPSGGGTEAFF

j_call: TRBJ1-2
v_call: TRBV7-8
d_call: .
clone_size: many
cdr3_nt: TGTGCCAGTACAGCCTATGGCTATGGCTACACCTTC
cdr3_aa: CASTAYGYGYTF

j_call: TRBJ2-7
v_call: TRBV9
d_call: .
clone_size: many
cdr3_nt: TGTGCCAGCAGCGCCCGGAAGGGGCCCGGGGTTGAGTTCTACGAGCAGTACTTC
cdr3_aa: CASSARKGPGVEFYEQYF

j_call: TRBJ1-2
v_call: TRBV18
d_call: .
clone_size: few
cdr3_nt: TGTGCCAGCTCACCAGGCACGGGGACAAGGGCCTACGCTAACTATGGCTACACCTTC
cdr3_aa: CASSPGTGTRAYANYGYTF

j_call: TRBJ2-7
v_call: TRBV6-1
d_call: TRBD2
clone_size: many
cdr3_nt: TGTGCCAGCAGTGTCTCTAGCGGGAGGCCCTACGAGCAGTACTTC
cdr3_aa: CASSVSSGRPYEQYF

j_call: TRBJ2-5
v_call: TRBV6-2/TRBV6-3
d_call: .
clone_size: many
cdr3_nt: TGTGCCAGCAGTTACTTGGATACAGGGCCTCAAGAGACCCAGTACTTC
cdr3_aa: CASSYLDTGPQETQYF

j_call: TRBJ2-5
v_call: TRBV12-3/TRBV12-4
d_call: TRBD1
clone_size: .
cdr3_nt: TGTGCCAGCAGTGGGGACAGGGGATCTGAGACCCAGTACTTC
cdr3_aa: CASSGDRGSETQYF

j_call: TRBJ2-5
v_call: TRBV6-2/TRBV6-3
d_call: .
clone_size: .
cdr3_nt: TGTGCCAGCAGCCACGGGGGCGAGGGTCAAGAGACCCAGTACTTC
cdr3_aa: CASSHGGEGQETQYF

j_call: TRBJ1-1
v_call: TRBV5-1
d_call: TRBD1
clone_size: many
cdr3_nt: TGCGCCAGCAGGGCGGGACAGACGAACACTGAAGCTTTCTTT
cdr3_aa: CASRAGQTNTEAFF

j_call: TRBJ2-7
v_call: TRBV5-1
d_call: TRBD1
clone_size: many
cdr3_nt: TGCGCCAGCAGCTTGGTGGGACAGGTCTACGAGCAGTACTTC
cdr3_aa: CASSLVGQVYEQYF

j_call: TRBJ1-1
v_call: TRBV6-5
d_call: .
clone_size: many
cdr3_nt: TGTGCCAGCAGTTACTCAGACCGGGGTAACACTGAAGCTTTCTTT
cdr3_aa: CASSYSDRGNTEAFF

j_call: TRBJ2-2
v_call: TRBV6-1
d_call: TRBD1
clone_size: few
cdr3_nt: TGTGCCAGCAGCCCCGGACAGGGGGCTCCCGGGGAGCTGTTTTTT
cdr3_aa: CASSPGQGAPGELFF

j_call: TRBJ2-4
v_call: TRBV4-3
d_call: .
clone_size: many
cdr3_nt: TGCGCCAGCAGCCGAAGATCCCCCCCTGTTGGTGCCTGTAAAAACATTCAGTACTTC
cdr3_aa: CASSRRSPPVGACKNIQYF

j_call: TRBJ2-5
v_call: TRBV19
d_call: .
clone_size: .
cdr3_nt: TGTGCCAGTAGTGCCGGCCGGGACTTCCAAGAGACCCAGTACTTC
cdr3_aa: CASSAGRDFQETQYF

j_call: TRBJ2-7
v_call: TRBV6-1
d_call: .
clone_size: few
cdr3_nt: TGTGCCAGCAGTGCCACAGGGAGGATTCTCGAGCAGTACTTC
cdr3_aa: CASSATGRILEQYF

j_call: TRBJ2-3
v_call: TRBV4-1
d_call: .
clone_size: .
cdr3_nt: TGCGCCAGCAGCCAAGTCCCTACTGCGCTGAGCACAGATAGGCAGTATTTT
cdr3_aa: CASSQVPTALSTDRQYF

j_call: TRBJ2-4
v_call: TRBV11-2
d_call: .
clone_size: .
cdr3_nt: TGTGCCAGCAACTTGAGGCTCATTCAGTACTTC
cdr3_aa: CASNLRLIQYF

j_call: TRBJ2-5
v_call: TRBV20-1
d_call: .
clone_size: many
cdr3_nt: TGCAGTGCTAGGTGGACCATCGTCCAAGAGACCCAGTACTTC
cdr3_aa: CSARWTIVQETQYF

j_call: TRBJ1-2
v_call: TRBV6-1
d_call: .
clone_size: many
cdr3_nt: TGTGCCAGCAGTGGCGGCACATACGGTGGCTACACCTTC
cdr3_aa: CASSGGTYGGYTF

j_call: TRBJ2-5
v_call: TRBV6-1
d_call: TRBD2
clone_size: many
cdr3_nt: TGTGCCAGCAGCTCACTAGCGGGAGTAACGGAGACCCAGTACTTC
cdr3_aa: CASSSLAGVTETQYF

j_call: TRBJ2-2
v_call: TRBV20-1
d_call: TRBD1
clone_size: .
cdr3_nt: TGCAGTGCTAGAGTCCATCGACAGGGAGCCACCGGGGAGCTGTTTTTT
cdr3_aa: CSARVHRQGATGELFF

j_call: TRBJ1-3
v_call: TRBV5-5
d_call: .
clone_size: many
cdr3_nt: TGTGCCAGCAGCTTCTGGGAAGCTGGAAACACCATATATTTT
cdr3_aa: CASSFWEAGNTIYF

j_call: TRBJ2-7
v_call: TRBV20-1
d_call: TRBD2
clone_size: many
cdr3_nt: TGCAGTGCTCAGAACGGTGGGGGAGGGGCCTACGAGCAGTACTTC
cdr3_aa: CSAQNGGGGAYEQYF

j_call: TRBJ1-5
v_call: TRBV20-1
d_call: .
clone_size: many
cdr3_nt: TGCAGTGCTAGGGAAACAGGGAATCAGCCCCAGCATTTT
cdr3_aa: CSARETGNQPQHF

j_call: TRBJ2-5
v_call: TRBV2
d_call: .
clone_size: many
cdr3_nt: TGTGCCAGCAGTGGGCAGTGGACGCAAGAGACCCAGTACTTC
cdr3_aa: CASSGQWTQETQYF